This T cell receptor (beta chain) appears in the sequencing data of a study of cytotoxic CD8 clonotypes in ibrutinib-treated CLL. The study's findings and limits: The study found clonality rose at ibrutinib response, then fell toward baseline at progression. Baseline clonality, higher than in age-matched healthy donors, tracked circulating CD8+ T-cell counts.

Cryopreserved PBMCs supplied roughly 2.1 micrograms of genomic DNA for TCR beta libraries. Comments on this clone: The antigen is unknown.

Targeted sequencing depth ranged from 1 in 200,000 to 1 in 1 million T cells. The assay was immunoSEQ multiplex PCR, and TCRdb's table has in-frame clones only and misses some. The sample includes about 50,000 clones, 70% to 90% seen only once; the top ten take about a fifth. The TCR originated in a human donor with chronic lymphocytic leukemia. The sequenced sample was PBMCs, obtained after 24 months of ibrutinib treatment.

This CDR3 reads CASSLLPSGSVTGELFF. The DNA for the CDR3 is TGCGCCAGCAGCTTGTTGCCGAGTGGCAGCGTCACCGGGGAGCTGTTTTTT. V and J are TRBV5-1 and TRBJ2-2; D gene uncertain. This CDR3 has 17 residues. With 1 base removed from V and 4 bases from J, the gap between germline ends came to 17 bases. Per germline, CDR1 SGHRS and CDR2 YFSETQ.